Each of the 27 T cell receptor beta chains below was sequenced from the same sample in a study of blood T cell repertoires in COVID-19. This table comes from immunoSEQ multiplex PCR, and its TCRdb copy is limited to in-frame clones, with some not included. The sample records about 260,000 clones, approximately 89% being singletons. What was sequenced was peripheral blood. Receptor source: a man aged 40-49 years who had recovered from COVID-19.

Only one count was recorded for this clone. The chain carries TRBV18 and TRBJ1-1, with D maybe TRBD1 (5 bases). Trimming shortened V by 4 bases and J by 1 base, and 7 bases separated the two germline ends. CDR3 size: 13 residues. CDR1 is KGHSH, CDR2 LQKENI, per germline. CDR3 in DNA: TGTGCCAGCTCACAAACAGGGAACACTGAAGCTTTCTTT. Its protein product is CASSQTGNTEAFF.

This clone is a singleton in its sample. The chain's CDR3 is CASSPGQRGYNSPLHF. DNA for the CDR3: TGTGCCAGCAGCCCCGGGCAAAGGGGCTATAATTCACCCCTCCACTTT. The J gene is TRBJ1-6, the V gene TRBV7-9; D may be TRBD1 (5 bases). This CDR3 is 16 amino acids long. Trimming took off 5 bases at V and 3 bases at J, with 14 bases between the two ends. Germline assignment: CDR1 SEHNR and CDR2 FQNEAQ (reference sequence).

This chain uses TRBV20-1 with TRBJ2-1; 12 nucleotides match TRBD2. Germline values: CDR1 DFQATT, CDR2 SNEGSKA (reference sequence). The V gene end was trimmed by 3 bases and the J gene end by 12 bases; junction bases not matched to a gene: 9. The length of the CDR3 is 14 residues. CDR3 DNA: TGCAGTGCTAGTAGACTAGCGGGAGAAAGCGTGCAGTTCTTC. Amino acids: CSASRLAGESVQFF.

CDR3 DNA: TGTGCCAGTAGTGTTTGGGGACTAGCGGGGTCCTACGAGCAGTACTTC. Translated, it gives CASSVWGLAGSYEQYF. The chain uses TRBV19 and TRBJ2-7; 13 bases map to TRBD2. The germline V gene encodes CDR1 LNHDA and CDR2 SQIVND (reference sequence). The CDR3 spans 16 residues. V lost 5 bases and J lost 1; bases outside the gene matches: 5.

The chain uses TRBV11-3 and TRBJ2-3; 10 bases are shared with TRBD2. Germline V gene lookup returns CDR1 SGHNT and CDR2 YENEEA. The CDR3 length is 18 residues. The V segment lost 5 bases and the J segment 1 base; nucleotides outside the gene matches: 12. The CDR3 DNA reads as TGTGCCAGCAGCCCGGCGGTAGCGGGGGGCCTCCGCACAGATACGCAGTATTTT. The encoded protein is CASSPAVAGGLRTDTQYF. Full variable domain (outside the CDR3, taken from reference TRBV11-3 and TRBJ2-3): EAGVVQSPRYKIIEKKQPVAFWCNPISGHNTLYWYLQNLGQGPELLIRYENEEAVDDSQLPKDRFSAERLKGVDSTLKIQPAELGDSAVYLCASSPAVAGGLRTDTQYFGPGTRLTVL.

V usage is TRBV11-2 and J usage is TRBJ2-3; D is unclear. CDR1 is SGHAT and CDR2 is FQNNGV in the germline V gene. This CDR3 spans 14 amino acids. Between the trimmed V and J ends, which lost 3 bases and 2 bases, there was a span of 9 bases. The chain's CDR3 is CASSLRSLTDTQYF. The CDR3 DNA reads as TGTGCCAGCAGCTTGCGGTCCCTCACAGATACGCAGTATTTT. The entire variable domain, with the rest obtained from reference TRBV11-2 and TRBJ2-3, is as follows: EAGVAQSPRYKIIEKRQSVAFWCNPISGHATLYWYQQILGQGPKLLIQFQNNGVVDDSQLPKDRFSAERLKGVDSTLKIQPAKLEDSAVYLCASSLRSLTDTQYFGPGTRLTVL.

This clone showed up just once. This sequence joins TRBV7-9 and TRBJ2-1; tentative D call: TRBD2 (5 bases). Looked up from germline, CDR1 is SEHNR and CDR2 is FQNEAQ (reference sequence). This CDR3 region has 16 residues. The ends were cut back, 5 bases at V and 3 bases at J, with 17 bases in the middle. CDR3 nucleotide sequence: TGTGCCAGCAGCCAGTGGGCGGGCCGGGACTACAATGAGCAGTTCTTC. Its translation is CASSQWAGRDYNEQFF. Full variable domain (outside the CDR3, taken from reference TRBV7-9 and TRBJ2-1): DTGVSQNPRHKITKRGQNVTFRCDPISEHNRLYWYRQTLGQGPEFLTYFQNEAQLEKSRLLSDRFSAERPKGSFSTLEIQRTEQGDSAMYLCASSQWAGRDYNEQFFGPGTRLTVL.

CDR3 bases: TGTGCCAGCAGTTACGGGACAGGGAGTGAAAAACTGTTTTTT. It yields the protein CASSYGTGSEKLFF. The chain links TRBV27 to TRBJ1-4; 9 bases agree with TRBD1. Looked up from germline, CDR1 is MNHEY and CDR2 is SMNVEV (reference sequence). Trimming removed 4 bases from V and 7 bases from J; junction bases left unmatched: 4. This CDR3 has 14 amino acids. Using reference TRBV27 and TRBJ1-4 for the parts outside the CDR3, the full variable domain is EAQVTQNPRYLITVTGKKLTVTCSQNMNHEYMSWYRQDPGLGLRQIYYSMNVEVTDKGDVPEGYKVSRKEKRNFPLILESPSPNQTSLYFCASSYGTGSEKLFFGSGTQLSVL.

This clone was recorded once. The chain links TRBV21-1 to TRBJ2-2; TRBD1 is the table's D call, not checked against the DNA. TRBV21-1 is an annotated pseudogene. The CDR3 is 16 residues long. The CDR3 reads CASSKRRRGRTGELFF. The CDR3 nucleotides are TGTGCCAGCAGCAAAAGGCGCAGGGGCCGAACCGGGGAGCTGTTTTTT.

The rearrangement uses TRBV12-5 and TRBJ1-2, with TRBD1 as a possible D gene (5 bases). Germline loops: CDR1 LGHNT, CDR2 FRNRAP. Trimming took 1 base from V and 5 from J, leaving 8 bases between them. This CDR3 spans 13 amino acids. The CDR3 is CASGLEGQYGYTF. DNA of the CDR3: TGTGCTAGTGGTTTGGAGGGGCAGTATGGCTACACCTTC.

This chain joins TRBV9 and TRBJ2-3, with 11 positions matching TRBD2. Losses at the gene ends were 2 bases for V and 6 bases for J; bases not matched to a gene: 5. The CDR3 contains 15 residues. Per germline, CDR1 SGDLS and CDR2 YYNGEE. The CDR3 nucleotides are TGTGCCAGCAGCGTTAGCGGGAGGGCTTCGGATACGCAGTATTTT. Translated, it gives CASSVSGRASDTQYF.

The J gene is TRBJ2-2, the V gene TRBV7-2, with TRBD2 identical over 8 bases. With V trimmed by 9 bases and J by 9 bases, 12 bases remained unmatched. The CDR3 is made up of 14 amino acids. Germline-derived CDR1 and CDR2 are SGHTA and FQGNSA. This chain's CDR3 is CASSWVSGARELFF. In DNA form, the CDR3 reads TGTGCCAGTTCGTGGGTTAGCGGGGCCCGGGAGCTGTTTTTT.

The chain uses TRBV6-2 or TRBV6-3 and TRBJ2-6, with no clear D. With 5 bases removed from V and 4 bases from J, the gap between germline ends came to 6 bases. The CDR3 is made up of 13 amino acids. Germline-derived CDR1 and CDR2 are MNHEY and SVGEGT. For the CDR3, the DNA is TGTGCCAGCAGTCCCGGGGGGGCCAACGTCCTGACTTTC. It yields the protein CASSPGGANVLTF.

The chain recombines TRBV2 with TRBJ2-5; D perhaps matches TRBD2 (5 bases). CDR1 SNHLY and CDR2 FYNNEI come from the germline V gene. CDR3 length: 13 amino acids. Deletions cut 5 bases from V and 5 bases from J, with 12 bases between. The CDR3 coding sequence is TGTGCCAGCAGTCCCGGGGTGGGGGAGACCCAGTACTTC. It yields the protein CASSPGVGETQYF.

This chain links TRBV5-6 with TRBJ1-3, with D unresolved. This CDR3 contains 13 residues. Trimming cost V 0 bases and J 9 bases, with 10 bases left between them. Germline loops: CDR1 SGHDT, CDR2 YYEEEE. The CDR3 DNA reads TGTGCCAGCAGCTTGGGAGGGATCGGCACCATATATTTT. This sequence encodes CASSLGGIGTIYF.

This chain links TRBV10-3 with TRBJ2-1; D is unresolved. Trimming removed 6 bases from V and 3 bases from J, with 9 bases in between. This CDR3 spans 13 amino acids. Germline CDR1 ENHRY, CDR2 SYGVKD. CDR3 protein: CAISLTGYNEQFF. DNA for the CDR3: TGTGCCATCAGCTTGACGGGCTACAATGAGCAGTTCTTC.

This rearrangement joins TRBV19 to TRBJ2-7; 7 bases fit TRBD1. The germline gives CDR1 LNHDA, CDR2 SQIVND (reference sequence). Losses at the gene ends were 6 bases for V and 6 bases for J; bases not matched to a gene: 11. This CDR3 spans 14 amino acids. The DNA for the CDR3 is TGTGCCAGTAGGATGACGACAGGGACGCGCGAGCAGTACTTC. Its protein is CASRMTTGTREQYF. The whole variable domain, filled in from reference TRBV19 and TRBJ2-7, reads DGGITQSPKYLFRKEGQNVTLSCEQNLNHDAMYWYRQDPGQGLRLIYYSQIVNDFQKGDIAEGYSVSREKKESFPLTVTSAQKNPTAFYLCASRMTTGTREQYFGPGTRLTVT.

The table lists this clone with a count of one. One end of the junction fails to match germline, which may point to a read error. V is TRBV12-5 and J is TRBJ2-1; no clear D. Germline-derived CDR1 and CDR2 are LGHNT and FRNRAP. The CDR3 covers 12 residues. The CDR3: CASGPDLGLEIF. The CDR3, as DNA: TGTGCTAGTGGCCCTGACTTAGGCCTCGAAATCTTC.

J is TRBJ2-5 and V is TRBV6-2 or TRBV6-3; D gene uncertain. The CDR3 length is 14 residues. Looked up from germline, CDR1 is MNHEY and CDR2 is SVGEGT. The germline V and J ends were trimmed by 0 bases and 13 bases, with 18 bases remaining between them. The CDR3 sequence: CASSYSKVAMRRYF. CDR3 DNA sequence: TGTGCCAGCAGTTACTCGAAGGTCGCCATGAGGAGGTACTTC.

The chain is built from TRBV7-2 and TRBJ1-2; 7 nucleotides line up with TRBD1. CDR1 is SGHTA and CDR2 is FQGNSA in the germline V gene. The CDR3 runs to 15 residues. V trimming: 5 bases; J trimming: 4 bases; junction bases outside the gene matches: 10. This chain's CDR3 is CASSDWTGGGYGYTF. As DNA, the CDR3 is TGTGCCAGCAGCGACTGGACAGGAGGGGGCTATGGCTACACCTTC.

The rearrangement links TRBV29-1 to TRBJ1-2, with TRBD1 identical over 7 bases. V dropped 6 bases and J dropped 4; count of bases not matched to a gene: 11. CDR1 and CDR2 from the germline V gene are SQVTM and ANQGSEA. The CDR3 runs to 14 residues. CDR3 bases: TGCAGCGTAGCCGGGACAGTTCCATCCTATGGCTACACCTTC. Residues: CSVAGTVPSYGYTF.

The CDR3 nucleotides are TGTGCCAGCACCCAACCGACAGGCCGGGGCACAGATACGCAGTATTTT. It codes for CASTQPTGRGTDTQYF. The chain combines TRBV27 with TRBJ2-3; a possible D gene is TRBD1 (6 bases). Germline V gene lookup returns CDR1 MNHEY and CDR2 SMNVEV (reference sequence). Deletions cut 7 bases from V and 1 base from J, with 18 bases between. There are 16 residues in the CDR3.

The V gene is TRBV7-3, the J gene TRBJ2-1, with 10 bases fitting TRBD2. CDR3 size: 16 residues. V dropped 4 bases and J dropped 7; count of bases not matched to a gene: 10. Germline V gives CDR1 SGHTA, CDR2 FQGTGA. The CDR3 DNA follows: TGTGCCAGCAGCTCCTTTAGGAGAGCGGGAGGGAATGAGCAGTTCTTC. Amino acids: CASSSFRRAGGNEQFF.

The chain combines TRBV11-2 with TRBJ2-7; D is perhaps TRBD2 (6 bases). The CDR3 contains 14 residues. V lost 5 bases, J lost 4 bases, and 15 bases lay in between. Germline lookup yields CDR1 SGHAT and CDR2 FQNNGV. The CDR3 coding sequence is TGTGCCAGCAGCCCGGGGGACCTCTGGTACGAGCAGTACTTC. Translation gives CASSPGDLWYEQYF.

This chain connects TRBV19 to TRBJ1-1; 10 bases align to TRBD1. After removal of 6 bases from V and 4 bases from J, the junction contained 8 bases not matched to a gene. The CDR3 contains 15 residues. Germline V gene data show CDR1 as LNHDA and CDR2 as SQIVND (reference sequence). CDR3 loop: CASRPGTGVFTEAFF. The CDR3 DNA sequence: TGTGCCAGTAGGCCCGGGACAGGGGTATTCACTGAAGCTTTCTTT.

This clone is categorized as medium-sized. The chain couples TRBV13 to TRBJ2-3; D may be TRBD2 (5 bases). Deletions cut 5 bases from V and 0 bases from J, with 21 bases between. The CDR3 is made up of 18 amino acids. Germline assignment: CDR1 PRHDT and CDR2 FYEKMQ (reference sequence). The CDR3 DNA is TGTGCCAGCAGCCGCGCGGGCGGCGCCGATACTAGCACAGATACGCAGTATTTT. Its protein is CASSRAGGADTSTDTQYF.

This chain connects TRBV2 to TRBJ2-5; 10 nucleotides line up with TRBD1. Per the germline V gene, CDR1 is SNHLY and CDR2 is FYNNEI. The CDR3 covers 15 residues. The ends lost 5 bases at V and 5 bases at J; junction bases unmatched: 8. Written as DNA, the CDR3 is TGTGCCAGCAGTTCAGACAGGGGGCGCGGGGAGACCCAGTACTTC. Protein sequence: CASSSDRGRGETQYF. The variable domain in full, with the rest retrieved from reference TRBV2 and TRBJ2-5, is EPEVTQTPSHQVTQMGQEVILRCVPISNHLYFYWYRQILGQKVEFLVSFYNNEISEKSEIFDDQFSVERPDGSNFTLKIRSTKLEDSAMYFCASSSDRGRGETQYFGPGTRLLVL.